Below, 7 T cell receptor beta chains from the same sample are listed, as sequenced in a study of T cell responses to AZD1222 COVID-19 vaccine. Assay used: immunoSEQ multiplex PCR; TCRdb lists only in-frame clones, some missing. The data contain 150,000 to 200,000 clones, 88% of them singletons. The starting material was peripheral blood, obtained 28 days after the second AZD1222 dose. All receptors derive from an adult who received the AZD1222 COVID-19 vaccine.

The genes are TRBV6-5 and TRBJ1-2; TRBD1 matches at 9 bases. CDR3 length: 13 residues. V gave up 5 bases and J gave up 9 bases; unmatched junction bases: 7. CDR1 and CDR2 (germline): MNHEY, SVGAGI. For the CDR3, the DNA is TGTGCCAGCAGTAGCCGGGACAGGGACCGCTACACCTTC. Translated: CASSSRDRDRYTF.

The chain employs TRBV9 and TRBJ2-2; unclear D gene. The germline V gene has CDR1 SGDLS and CDR2 YYNGEE. V was clipped by 4 bases and J by 3 bases, with 13 bases between them. This CDR3 is built from 15 residues. For the CDR3, the DNA is TGTGCCAGCAGCTATAGTACCTCCTACACCGGGGAGCTGTTTTTT. Translated, it gives CASSYSTSYTGELFF.

This CDR3 reads CASSQESSLRGYTF. The CDR3 nucleotides read TGCGCCAGCAGCCAAGAAAGTTCCTTAAGAGGCTACACCTTC. The rearrangement uses TRBV4-1 and TRBJ1-2; unclear D gene. Per the germline V gene, CDR1 is MGHRA and CDR2 is YSYEKL. This CDR3 contains 14 residues. The V gene lost 0 bases and the J gene lost 8 bases, with 13 bases spanning the gap.

The chain combines TRBV19 with TRBJ2-7; tentative D call: TRBD2 (5 bases). The CDR3 has 14 residues. The V end lost 5 bases, the J end lost 2 bases, and 13 bases lay between the germline ends. Germline V gene data show CDR1 as LNHDA and CDR2 as SQIVND (reference sequence). The CDR3 spells CASSPEPGTYEQYF. The CDR3 DNA follows: TGTGCCAGTAGTCCGGAACCGGGAACCTACGAGCAGTACTTC. Full variable domain (missing parts from reference TRBV19 and TRBJ2-7): DGGITQSPKYLFRKEGQNVTLSCEQNLNHDAMYWYRQDPGQGLRLIYYSQIVNDFQKGDIAEGYSVSREKKESFPLTVTSAQKNPTAFYLCASSPEPGTYEQYFGPGTRLTVT.

The J gene is TRBJ2-5, the V gene TRBV27; TRBD2 matches 7 bases. In germline, CDR1 is MNHEY, CDR2 SMNVEV (reference sequence). The CDR3 runs to 17 residues. V lost 0 bases to trimming and J lost 5 bases; unmatched junction nucleotides: 12. CDR3 bases: TGTGCCAGCAGTTTATCTCCCGTAGCGGGCGGGTGGGAGACCCAGTACTTC. It is translated as CASSLSPVAGGWETQYF.

This chain uses TRBV5-6 with TRBJ1-1; weak D call: TRBD1 (5 bases). Germline loops: CDR1 SGHDT, CDR2 YYEEEE. The CDR3 is made up of 14 amino acids. With 0 bases removed from V and 3 bases from J, the gap between germline ends came to 9 bases. CDR3 protein: CASSLVDSYTEAFF. In DNA, the CDR3 is TGTGCCAGCAGCTTGGTTGACAGCTACACTGAAGCTTTCTTT.

The chain couples TRBV27 to TRBJ2-3; 7 bases fit TRBD1. This CDR3 has 14 residues. The germline CDR1 and CDR2 sequences are MNHEY and SMNVEV (reference sequence). V shed 5 bases, J shed 3 bases, and the junction held 5 bases outside the gene matches. The CDR3: CASSPRQGTDTQYF. DNA of the CDR3: TGTGCCAGCAGTCCCAGACAGGGTACAGATACGCAGTATTTT.